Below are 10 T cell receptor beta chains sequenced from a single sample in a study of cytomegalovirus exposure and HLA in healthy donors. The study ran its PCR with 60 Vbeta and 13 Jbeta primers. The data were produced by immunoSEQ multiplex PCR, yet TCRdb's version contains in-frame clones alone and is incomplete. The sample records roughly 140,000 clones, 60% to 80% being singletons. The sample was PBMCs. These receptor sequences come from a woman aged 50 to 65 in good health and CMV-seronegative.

The CDR3 spells CSAGRGNEQYF. CDR3 sequence (DNA): TGCAGTGCTGGGCGGGGGAACGAGCAGTACTTC. The chain recombines TRBV20-1 with TRBJ2-7; 7 bases agree with TRBD2. Per the germline V gene, CDR1 is DFQATT and CDR2 is SNEGSKA (reference sequence). V lost 5 bases to trimming and J lost 5 bases; unmatched junction nucleotides: 3. The CDR3 extends over 11 amino acids.

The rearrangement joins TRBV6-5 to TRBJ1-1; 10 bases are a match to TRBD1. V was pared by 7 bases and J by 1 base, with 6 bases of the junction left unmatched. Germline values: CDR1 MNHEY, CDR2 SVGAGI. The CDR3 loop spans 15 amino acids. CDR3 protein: CASIGQGEGNTEAFF. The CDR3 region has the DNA TGTGCCAGCATCGGACAGGGGGAGGGGAACACTGAAGCTTTCTTT.

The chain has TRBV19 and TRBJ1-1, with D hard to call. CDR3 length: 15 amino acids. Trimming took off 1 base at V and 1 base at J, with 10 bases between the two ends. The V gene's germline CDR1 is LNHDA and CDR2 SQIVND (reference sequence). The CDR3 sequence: CASSIVSRGNTEAFF. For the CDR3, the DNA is TGTGCCAGTAGTATAGTCTCTCGCGGGAACACTGAAGCTTTCTTT.

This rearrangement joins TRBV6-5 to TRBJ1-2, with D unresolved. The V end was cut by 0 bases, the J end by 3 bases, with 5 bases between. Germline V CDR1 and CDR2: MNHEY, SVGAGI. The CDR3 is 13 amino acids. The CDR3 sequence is CASSYSSDYGYTF. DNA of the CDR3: TGTGCCAGCAGTTACTCATCCGACTATGGCTACACCTTC.

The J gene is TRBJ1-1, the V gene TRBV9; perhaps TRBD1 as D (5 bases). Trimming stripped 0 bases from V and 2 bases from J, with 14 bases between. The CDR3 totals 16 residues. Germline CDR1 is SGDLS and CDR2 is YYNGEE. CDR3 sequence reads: CASSVELPDRNTEAFF. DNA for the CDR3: TGTGCCAGCAGCGTAGAGCTCCCTGACAGAAACACTGAAGCTTTCTTT.

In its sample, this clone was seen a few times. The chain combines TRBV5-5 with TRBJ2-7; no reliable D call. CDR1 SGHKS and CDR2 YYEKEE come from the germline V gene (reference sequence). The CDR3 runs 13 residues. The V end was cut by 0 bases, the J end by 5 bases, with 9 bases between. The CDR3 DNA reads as TGTGCCAGCAGCTTGGCCGTGCAGGACGAGCAGTACTTC. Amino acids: CASSLAVQDEQYF.

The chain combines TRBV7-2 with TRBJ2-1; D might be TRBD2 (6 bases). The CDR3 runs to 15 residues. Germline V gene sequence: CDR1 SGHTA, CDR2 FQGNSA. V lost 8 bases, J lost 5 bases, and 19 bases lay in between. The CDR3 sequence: CASRQTSLGHNEQFF. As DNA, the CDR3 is TGTGCCAGCCGACAGACTAGTCTAGGGCACAATGAGCAGTTCTTC.

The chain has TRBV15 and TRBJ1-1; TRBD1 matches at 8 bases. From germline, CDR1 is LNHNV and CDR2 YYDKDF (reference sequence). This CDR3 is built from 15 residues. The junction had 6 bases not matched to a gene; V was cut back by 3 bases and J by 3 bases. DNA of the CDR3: TGTGCCACCAGCAGGCAACAGGGGGGAGACACTGAAGCTTTCTTT. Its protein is CATSRQQGGDTEAFF.

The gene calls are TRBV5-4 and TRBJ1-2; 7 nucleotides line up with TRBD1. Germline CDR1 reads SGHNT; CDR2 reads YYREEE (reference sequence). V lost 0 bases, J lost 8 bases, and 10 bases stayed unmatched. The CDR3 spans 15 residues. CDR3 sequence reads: CASSLEGDRVWGYTF. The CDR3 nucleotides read TGTGCCAGCAGCTTGGAGGGAGACAGGGTCTGGGGCTACACCTTC. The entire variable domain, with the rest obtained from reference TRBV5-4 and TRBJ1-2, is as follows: ETGVTQSPTHLIKTRGQQVTLRCSSQSGHNTVSWYQQALGQGPQFIFQYYREEENGRGNFPPRFSGLQFPNYSSELNVNALELDDSALYLCASSLEGDRVWGYTFGSGTRLTVV.

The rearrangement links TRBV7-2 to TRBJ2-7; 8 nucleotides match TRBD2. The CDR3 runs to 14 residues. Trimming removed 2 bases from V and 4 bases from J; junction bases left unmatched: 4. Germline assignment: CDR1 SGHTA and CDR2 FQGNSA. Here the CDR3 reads CASSLSGGGYEQYF. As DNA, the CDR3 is TGTGCCAGCAGCTTAAGCGGGGGTGGGTACGAGCAGTACTTC.